This TCR beta chain appears in the sequencing data of a study of cytomegalovirus exposure and HLA in healthy donors. The PCR made use of 60 Vbeta and 13 Jbeta primers. Clones were read by immunoSEQ multiplex PCR, and TCRdb kept only the in-frame ones, dropping some. Its table records roughly 82,000 clones. The study's findings and limits: About 87% or about 30% of the time was how often most TCR beta V segments were productive, according to an earlier analysis. In a later analysis, an Asian-associated ancestry cluster reportedly showed fewer N-insertions than the 666-donor mean.

Germline CDR1 MDHEN, CDR2 SYDVKM. The ends were cut back, 6 bases at V and 3 bases at J, with 15 bases in the middle. The CDR3 sequence is 15 residues long. For this clone: As yet, its antigen is unknown.

This chain joins TRBV28 and TRBJ2-1; maybe TRBD1 (6 bases). The specimen sequenced was PBMCs. The TCR comes from a woman aged 55-69 years in good health and CMV-seronegative. The CDR3 loop reads CASRDGQTFYNEQFF. The CDR3 DNA follows: TGTGCCAGCAGGGACGGACAGACCTTCTACAATGAGCAGTTCTTC. The complete variable domain, with remaining parts taken from reference TRBV28 and TRBJ2-1, reads DVKVTQSSRYLVKRTGEKVFLECVQDMDHENMFWYRQDPGLGLRLIYFSYDVKMKEKGDIPEGYSVSREKKERFSLILESASTNQTSMYLCASRDGQTFYNEQFFGPGTRLTVL.